This TCR beta chain was observed in a study of shared clonotypes between healthy human individuals. The sample holds one count of this clone. Deep was the level used in running the assay. Using immunoSEQ multiplex PCR, the repertoire was profiled, and TCRdb retains in-frame clones only, with some absent. The data contain millions of clones, roughly nine tenths of them singletons. Sequencing input: naive CD4+ T cells sorted from blood. Described subset: CD45RA+ positively selected. The TCR comes from a man between 18 and 29 years old in good health.

Here the CDR3 DNA reads TGCGCCAGCAGCTTTGACAGGGGGCTTGGCACAGATACGCAGTATTTT. This gives the protein CASSFDRGLGTDTQYF. The rearrangement joins TRBV5-1 to TRBJ2-3, with 10 bases lining up with TRBD1. Germline V lookup: CDR1 SGHRS, CDR2 YFSETQ. Trimming took 2 bases from V and 1 from J; bases not matched to a gene: 4. The CDR3 is made up of 16 amino acids.